The entry below gives a single TCR beta chain sequence along with its context. This sample was included in a study of shared T cell receptors in the human thymus. TCRdb's copy holds only in-frame clones and misses some; the assay was immunoSEQ multiplex PCR. The repertoire holds about 660,000 clones, 87% seen once, with over 0.008% in the top ten. Germline CDR1 reads MNHNY; CDR2 reads SVGAGI (reference sequence). The length of the CDR3 is 16 residues. V was cut by 2 bases and J by 5 bases, with 15 bases left in between. Another study also made use of these data, one on human thymus T cells. In that study: Donation came from healthy Finnish infants having corrective surgery for congenital heart defects. Thymus tissue for the work was resected from patients undergoing corrective heart surgery.

The sequence was obtained from a boy in the first two years of life with a congenital heart defect. Sequenced: thymocytes. The chain uses TRBV6-6 and TRBJ2-2; a possible D gene is TRBD2 (6 bases). The chain's CDR3 is CASSYEEGLETGELFF. In DNA form, the CDR3 reads TGTGCCAGCAGTTACGAGGAGGGCCTCGAAACCGGGGAGCTGTTTTTT.